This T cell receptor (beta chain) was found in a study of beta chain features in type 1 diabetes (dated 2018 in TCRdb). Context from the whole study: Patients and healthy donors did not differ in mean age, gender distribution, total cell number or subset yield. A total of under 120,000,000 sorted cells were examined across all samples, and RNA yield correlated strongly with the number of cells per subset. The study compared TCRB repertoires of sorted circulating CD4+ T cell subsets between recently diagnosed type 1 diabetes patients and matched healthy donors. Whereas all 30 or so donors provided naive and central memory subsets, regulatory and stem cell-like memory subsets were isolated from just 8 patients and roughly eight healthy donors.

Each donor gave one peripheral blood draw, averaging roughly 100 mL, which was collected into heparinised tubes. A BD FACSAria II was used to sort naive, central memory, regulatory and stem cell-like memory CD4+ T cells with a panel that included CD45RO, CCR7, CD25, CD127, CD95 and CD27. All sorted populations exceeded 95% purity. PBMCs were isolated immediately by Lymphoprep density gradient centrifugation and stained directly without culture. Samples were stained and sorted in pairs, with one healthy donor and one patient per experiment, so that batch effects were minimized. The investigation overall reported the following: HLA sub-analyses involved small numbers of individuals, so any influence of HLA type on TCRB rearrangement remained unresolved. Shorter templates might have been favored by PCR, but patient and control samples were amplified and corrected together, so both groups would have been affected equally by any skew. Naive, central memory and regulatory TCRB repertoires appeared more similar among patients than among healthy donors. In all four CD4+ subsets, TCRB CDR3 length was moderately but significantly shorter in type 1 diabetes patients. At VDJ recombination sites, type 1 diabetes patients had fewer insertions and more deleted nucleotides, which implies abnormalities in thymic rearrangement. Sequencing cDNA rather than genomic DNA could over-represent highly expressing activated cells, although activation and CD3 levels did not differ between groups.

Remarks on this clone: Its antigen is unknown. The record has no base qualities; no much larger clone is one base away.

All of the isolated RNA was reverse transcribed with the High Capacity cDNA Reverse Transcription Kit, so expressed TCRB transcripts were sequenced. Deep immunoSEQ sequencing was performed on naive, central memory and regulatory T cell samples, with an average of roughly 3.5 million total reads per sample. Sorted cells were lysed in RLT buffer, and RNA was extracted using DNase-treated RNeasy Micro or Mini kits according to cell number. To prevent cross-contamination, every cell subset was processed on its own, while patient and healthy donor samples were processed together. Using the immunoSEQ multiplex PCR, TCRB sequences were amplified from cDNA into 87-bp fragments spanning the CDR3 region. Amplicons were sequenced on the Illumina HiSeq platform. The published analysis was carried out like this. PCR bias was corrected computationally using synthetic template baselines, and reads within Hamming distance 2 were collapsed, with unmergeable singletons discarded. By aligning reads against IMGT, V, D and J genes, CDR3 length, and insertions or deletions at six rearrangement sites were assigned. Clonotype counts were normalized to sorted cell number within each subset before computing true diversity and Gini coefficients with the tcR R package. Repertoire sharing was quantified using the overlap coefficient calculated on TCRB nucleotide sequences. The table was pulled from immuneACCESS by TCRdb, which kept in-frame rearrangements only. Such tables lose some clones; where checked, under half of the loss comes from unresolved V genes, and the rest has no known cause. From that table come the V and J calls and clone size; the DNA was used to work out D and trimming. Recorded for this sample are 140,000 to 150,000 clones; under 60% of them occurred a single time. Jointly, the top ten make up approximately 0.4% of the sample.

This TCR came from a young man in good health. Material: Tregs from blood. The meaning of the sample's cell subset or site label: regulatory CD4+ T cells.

The nucleotides read TGTGCCAGCAGCGCGCAGGGGACCGGGGAGCTGTTTTTT. Its protein is CASSAQGTGELFF. This chain is built from TRBV7-3 and TRBJ2-2, and the D gene may be TRBD1, 6 bases matching. V and J are truncated by 5 bases and 5 bases respectively, leaving an intervening sequence of 9 bases. The germline V gene provides CDR1 SGHTA and CDR2 FQGTGA. The CDR3 numbers 13 residues from cysteine through phenylalanine. The DNA shown is the 39-base CDR3, in frame from base 1. The reference TRBV7-3 and TRBJ2-2 proteins fill in what lies around the CDR3, so the full variable domain reads GAGVSQTPSNKVTEKGKYVELRCDPISGHTALYWYRQSLGQGPEFLIYFQGTGAADDSGLPNDRFFAVRPEGSVSTLKIQRTERGDSAVYLCASSAQGTGELFFGEGSRLTVL.